One and the same sample provided the 20 T cell receptor beta chains below, sequenced in a study of T-cell reconstitution after alpha-beta-depleted transplantation in children. Researchers prepared the TCRbeta library using unique molecular identifiers, the study reports. From the PCR reads, TCRdb called clonotypes with MiXCR, one entry per CDR3 protein. The sample holds fewer than 120,000 distinct CDR3 sequences, 10% to 13% seen once. The specimen comprised PBMCs from the stem cell graft donor, sampled from the stem cell graft. These receptors were collected from a human donor who donated a stem cell graft to a child with acute lymphoblastic leukemia.

Ten or more counts support this clonotype. The chain couples TRBV7-9 to TRBJ2-7, with D perhaps TRBD1 (6 bases). The germline V gene has CDR1 SEHNR and CDR2 FQNEAQ (reference sequence). Deletions cut 2 bases from V and 5 bases from J, with 19 bases between. The CDR3 covers 16 residues. This CDR3 reads CASSLYTTGHGNEQYF. CDR3 DNA sequence: TGTGCCAGCAGCTTATACACCACGGGACACGGGAACGAGCAGTACTTC.

This chain connects TRBV7-3 to TRBJ2-1; 10 bases map to TRBD2. The CDR3 runs 18 residues. Germline CDR1 is SGHTA and CDR2 is FQGTGA. The V and J ends lost 6 bases and 6 bases, in that order; junction bases with no gene match: 17. This chain's CDR3 is CASSPRPTSGAWGNEQFF. The DNA of the CDR3 is TGTGCCAGCAGTCCCCGCCCCACTAGCGGGGCTTGGGGCAATGAGCAGTTCTTC. Drawing the rest from reference TRBV7-3 and TRBJ2-1, the complete variable domain is GAGVSQTPSNKVTEKGKYVELRCDPISGHTALYWYRQSLGQGPEFLIYFQGTGAADDSGLPNDRFFAVRPEGSVSTLKIQRTERGDSAVYLCASSPRPTSGAWGNEQFFGPGTRLTVL.

V and J are TRBV7-2 and TRBJ1-2, with D possibly TRBD1 on 5 matching bases. Trimming shortened V by 0 bases and J by 13 bases, and 12 bases separated the two germline ends. CDR1 SGHTA and CDR2 FQGNSA come from the germline V gene. This CDR3 is 12 amino acids long. CDR3 amino acids: CASSLAVGVSTF. The CDR3 bases are TGTGCCAGCAGCTTAGCGGTAGGGGTCTCCACCTTC. Full variable domain (rest looked up from reference TRBV7-2 and TRBJ1-2): GAGVSQSPSNKVTEKGKDVELRCDPISGHTALYWYRQSLGQGLEFLIYFQGNSAPDKSGLPSDRFSAERTGGSVSTLTIQRTQQEDSAVYLCASSLAVGVSTFGSGTRLTVV.

This clonotype showed up many times. The chain recombines TRBV20-1 with TRBJ1-2; 7 bases line up with TRBD1. CDR1 DFQATT and CDR2 SNEGSKA come from the germline V gene (reference sequence). This CDR3 has 13 residues. J was trimmed by 3 bases and V by 6 bases; bases with no gene match: 7. CDR3 residues: CSASTGPDYGYTF. As DNA, the CDR3 is TGCAGTGCGTCGACAGGGCCCGACTATGGCTACACCTTC.

This clonotype was seen ten or more times. The chain combines TRBV12-3 or TRBV12-4 with TRBJ1-2; TRBD1 aligns across 7 bases. V shed 2 bases and J 6 bases; nucleotides not matched to a gene: 9. CDR3 size: 15 residues. CDR3 sequence reads: CASSLTGQSYNGYTF. In DNA, the CDR3 is TGTGCCAGCAGTTTAACGGGACAGAGTTATAATGGCTACACCTTC.

The rearrangement joins TRBV11-3 to TRBJ2-1; D not resolved. Germline CDR1 reads SGHNT; CDR2 reads YENEEA. The CDR3 contains 15 residues. V dropped 0 bases and J dropped 1 base, with 7 bases sitting between them. CDR3 DNA sequence: TGTGCCAGCAGCTTAGATGGGCAGTCCTACAATGAGCAGTTCTTC. It yields the protein CASSLDGQSYNEQFF.

The chain couples TRBV7-9 to TRBJ1-5, with D perhaps TRBD1 (6 bases). V shed 10 bases and J shed 4 bases, with 20 bases lying between them. There are 15 residues in the CDR3. CDR1 and CDR2 (germline): SEHNR, FQNEAQ (reference sequence). CDR3 sequence reads: CAMSLVGGENQPQHF. CDR3 nucleotides: TGTGCCATGAGCTTGGTTGGGGGCGAGAATCAGCCCCAGCATTTT.

This clonotype appeared many times. The chain recombines TRBV5-1 with TRBJ1-3; D remains ambiguous. The germline V and J ends were trimmed by 0 bases and 4 bases, with 14 bases remaining between them. CDR1 is SGHRS and CDR2 is YFSETQ in the germline V gene. This CDR3 is built from 16 residues. The CDR3 spells CASSLGYSGSGNTIYF. The CDR3 DNA sequence: TGCGCCAGCAGCTTGGGATATTCGGGATCCGGAAACACCATATATTTT.

This clonotype was seen many times. The genes are TRBV5-8 and TRBJ2-5; TRBD1 matches 8 bases. There are 16 residues in the CDR3. V dropped 0 bases and J dropped 5; count of bases not matched to a gene: 9. Germline assignment: CDR1 SGHTS and CDR2 YDEGEE. CDR3 residues: CASSLVIGQGGETQYF. DNA of the CDR3: TGTGCCAGCAGCTTGGTTATAGGACAGGGAGGCGAGACCCAGTACTTC.

This clonotype occurred many times. The chain carries TRBV4-1 and TRBJ1-3; perhaps TRBD1 as D (6 bases). CDR3 length: 17 amino acids. Trimming removed 1 base from V and 0 bases from J, with 13 bases in between. CDR1 is MGHRA, CDR2 YSYEKL, per germline. The CDR3 loop is CASSQGPDSSSGNTIYF. For the CDR3, the DNA is TGCGCCAGCAGCCAAGGGCCGGACAGTAGCTCTGGAAACACCATATATTTT.

In its sample, this clonotype was seen many times. The V gene is TRBV27, the J gene TRBJ1-4, with D perhaps matching TRBD1 (5 bases). Germline loops: CDR1 MNHEY, CDR2 SMNVEV (reference sequence). The length of the CDR3 is 14 residues. Trimming shortened V by 2 bases and J by 7 bases, and 11 bases separated the two germline ends. Here the CDR3 DNA reads TGTGCCAGCAGTTTAACCCGGGGGTCTGAAAAACTGTTTTTT. Its translation is CASSLTRGSEKLFF. Using reference TRBV27 and TRBJ1-4 for the parts outside the CDR3, the full variable domain is EAQVTQNPRYLITVTGKKLTVTCSQNMNHEYMSWYRQDPGLGLRQIYYSMNVEVTDKGDVPEGYKVSRKEKRNFPLILESPSPNQTSLYFCASSLTRGSEKLFFGSGTQLSVL.

The V and J genes are TRBV11-2 and TRBJ2-1; 9 nucleotides align to TRBD2. The CDR3 is 18 residues long. V lost 5 bases and J lost 4; bases outside the gene matches: 15. The germline gives CDR1 SGHAT, CDR2 FQNNGV. CDR3 loop: CASSPPPHLAGAYNEQFF. The CDR3 DNA sequence: TGTGCCAGCAGCCCCCCCCCCCACTTAGCGGGGGCGTACAATGAGCAGTTCTTC.

This clonotype was recorded at least ten times. CDR3 protein: CAISPWDRPYEQYF. The CDR3 nucleotides read TGTGCCATCAGCCCGTGGGACCGACCCTACGAGCAGTACTTC. The chain has TRBV10-3 and TRBJ2-7, with D perhaps TRBD1 or TRBD2 (5 bases each). V lost 6 bases, J lost 2 bases, and 14 bases lay in between. Per the germline V gene, CDR1 is ENHRY and CDR2 is SYGVKD. CDR3 length equals 14 residues.

Many counts were recorded for this clonotype. This chain links TRBV12-3 or TRBV12-4 with TRBJ1-2; 8 bases line up with TRBD1. V lost 5 bases to trimming and J lost 6 bases; unmatched junction nucleotides: 5. This CDR3 spans 13 amino acids. The CDR3 reads CASSVRQGNGYTF. The CDR3 coding sequence is TGTGCCAGCAGTGTGCGACAGGGGAATGGCTACACCTTC.

This clonotype occurred many times. V usage is TRBV7-2 and J usage is TRBJ1-6; 9 nucleotides match TRBD1. The V segment lost 4 bases and the J segment 10 bases; nucleotides outside the gene matches: 11. The germline CDR1 and CDR2 sequences are SGHTA and FQGNSA. The CDR3 runs 16 residues. The CDR3 loop reads CASSSAGTGNGSPLHF. The CDR3 DNA sequence: TGTGCCAGCAGCTCCGCCGGGACAGGGAATGGATCACCCCTCCACTTT.

This clonotype was detected many times. The genes are TRBV5-1 and TRBJ2-5; the D is unclear. CDR1 is SGHRS and CDR2 is YFSETQ in the germline V gene. The germline V and J ends were trimmed by 4 bases and 1 base, with 8 bases remaining between them. The CDR3 spans 13 residues. The CDR3 DNA follows: TGCGCCAGCAGCCTCCCCGGCCAAGAGACCCAGTACTTC. It is translated as CASSLPGQETQYF.

This clonotype came up many times. CDR3 residues: CASSPSRGPSGNTIYF. CDR3 bases: TGTGCCAGCAGCCCCTCTAGAGGGCCCTCTGGAAACACCATATATTTT. The rearrangement uses TRBV9 and TRBJ1-3; D is unresolved. With 4 bases removed from V and 0 bases from J, the gap between germline ends came to 14 bases. The CDR3 runs to 16 residues. Germline V gene data show CDR1 as SGDLS and CDR2 as YYNGEE.

This clonotype was recorded at least ten times. The rearrangement joins TRBV12-3 or TRBV12-4 to TRBJ1-1; TRBD1 matches at 8 bases. The junction had 11 bases not matched to a gene; V was cut back by 5 bases and J by 0 bases. The CDR3 is 17 amino acids. DNA for the CDR3: TGTGCCAGCAGTCTCGGACAGGGTTTGGCGATGAACACTGAAGCTTTCTTT. Protein sequence: CASSLGQGLAMNTEAFF.

This clonotype appeared many times. The chain couples TRBV29-1 to TRBJ2-1; D is unresolved. Germline loops: CDR1 SQVTM, CDR2 ANQGSEA. Trimming removed 5 bases from V and 2 bases from J, with 13 bases in between. The CDR3 loop spans 14 amino acids. The CDR3 loop reads CSVTVRSPYNEQFF. Here the CDR3 DNA reads TGCAGCGTTACGGTCAGGTCCCCCTACAATGAGCAGTTCTTC.

This clonotype was counted only a few times. This sequence joins TRBV12-3 or TRBV12-4 and TRBJ1-6; 7 bases line up with TRBD1. The CDR3 has 13 amino acids. With 7 bases clipped from V and 8 bases from J, the junction kept 5 bases outside the gene matches. The chain's CDR3 is CASTITGDSPLHF. The CDR3 DNA reads as TGTGCCAGCACAATAACAGGGGATTCACCCCTCCACTTT.